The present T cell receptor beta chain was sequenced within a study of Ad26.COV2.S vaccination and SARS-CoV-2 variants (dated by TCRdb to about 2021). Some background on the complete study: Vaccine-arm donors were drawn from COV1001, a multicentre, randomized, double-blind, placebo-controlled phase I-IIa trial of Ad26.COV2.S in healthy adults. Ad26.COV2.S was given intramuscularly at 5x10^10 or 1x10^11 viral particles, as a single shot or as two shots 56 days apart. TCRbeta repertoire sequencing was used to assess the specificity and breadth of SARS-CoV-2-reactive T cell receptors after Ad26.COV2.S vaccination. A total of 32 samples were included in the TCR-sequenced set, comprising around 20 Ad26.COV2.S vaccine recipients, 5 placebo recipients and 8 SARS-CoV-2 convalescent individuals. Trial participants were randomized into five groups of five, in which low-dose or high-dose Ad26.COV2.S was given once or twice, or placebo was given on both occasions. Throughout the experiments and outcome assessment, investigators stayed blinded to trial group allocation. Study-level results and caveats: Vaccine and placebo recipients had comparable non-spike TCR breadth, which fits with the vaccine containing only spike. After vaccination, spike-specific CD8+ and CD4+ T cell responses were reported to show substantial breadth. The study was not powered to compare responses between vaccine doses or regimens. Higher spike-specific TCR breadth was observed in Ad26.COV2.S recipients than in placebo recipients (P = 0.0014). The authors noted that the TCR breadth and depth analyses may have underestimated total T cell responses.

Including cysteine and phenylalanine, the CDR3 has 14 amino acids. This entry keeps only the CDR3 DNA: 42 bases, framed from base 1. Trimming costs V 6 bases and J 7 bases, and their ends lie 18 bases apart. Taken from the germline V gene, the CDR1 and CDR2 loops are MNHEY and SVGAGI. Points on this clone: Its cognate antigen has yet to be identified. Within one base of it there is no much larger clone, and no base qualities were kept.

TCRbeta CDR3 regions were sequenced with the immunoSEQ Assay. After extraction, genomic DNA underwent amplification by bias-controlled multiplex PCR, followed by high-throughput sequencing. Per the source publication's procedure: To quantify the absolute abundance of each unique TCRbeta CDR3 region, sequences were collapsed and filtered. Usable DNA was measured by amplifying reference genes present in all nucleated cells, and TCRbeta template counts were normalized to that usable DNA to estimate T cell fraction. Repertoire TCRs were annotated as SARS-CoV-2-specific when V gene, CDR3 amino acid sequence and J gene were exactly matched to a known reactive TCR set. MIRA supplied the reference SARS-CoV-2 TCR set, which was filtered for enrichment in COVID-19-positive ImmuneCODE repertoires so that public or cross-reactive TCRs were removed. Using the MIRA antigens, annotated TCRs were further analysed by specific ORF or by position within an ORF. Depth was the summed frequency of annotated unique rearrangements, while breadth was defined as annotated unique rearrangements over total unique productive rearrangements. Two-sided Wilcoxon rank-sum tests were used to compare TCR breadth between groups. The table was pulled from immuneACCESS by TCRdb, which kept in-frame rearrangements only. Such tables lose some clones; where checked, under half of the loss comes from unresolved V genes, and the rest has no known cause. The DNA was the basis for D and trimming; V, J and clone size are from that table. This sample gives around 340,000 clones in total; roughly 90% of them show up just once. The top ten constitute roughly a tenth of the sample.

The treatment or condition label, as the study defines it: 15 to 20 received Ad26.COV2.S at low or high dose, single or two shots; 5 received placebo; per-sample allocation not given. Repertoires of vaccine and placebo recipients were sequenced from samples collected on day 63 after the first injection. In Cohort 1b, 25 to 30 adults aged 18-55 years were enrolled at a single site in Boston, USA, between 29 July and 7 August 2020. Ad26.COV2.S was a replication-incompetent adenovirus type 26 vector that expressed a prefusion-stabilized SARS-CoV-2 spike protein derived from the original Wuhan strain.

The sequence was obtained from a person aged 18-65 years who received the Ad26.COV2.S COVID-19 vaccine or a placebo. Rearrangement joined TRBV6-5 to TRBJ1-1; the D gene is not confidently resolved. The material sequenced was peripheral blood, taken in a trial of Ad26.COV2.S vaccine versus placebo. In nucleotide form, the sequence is TGTGCCAGCAGCCCCGACACCGGCCGTTTTGAAGCTTTCTTT. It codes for CASSPDTGRFEAFF.